The clone carrying this T cell receptor beta chain was counted a single time. The antigen is not known. Clones were sequenced by immunoSEQ multiplex PCR, and TCRdb holds only the in-frame ones, with some missing. There are more than 25,000 clones in the sample; about 87% occur only once, and 50% lies in the top ten. This sample was included in a study of lymphopenia after photon versus proton radiotherapy. General observations from the study: In patients who died, overall survival fell as post-nadir TCR diversity dropped more.

CDR1 is MNHEY and CDR2 is SVGAGI in the germline V gene. Trimming took 3 bases from V and 4 from J, leaving 7 bases between them. This CDR3 has 13 amino acids. The rearrangement joins TRBV6-5 to TRBJ1-3; D is unclear. The sample consisted of peripheral blood, taken from a patient treated with proton-based radiotherapy. This receptor was taken from a woman aged 55-70 years with cholangiocarcinoma. Some clones in this sample may be carry-over from other donors' samples. This CDR3 reads CASSYGEGNTIYF. In DNA form, the CDR3 reads TGTGCCAGCAGTTATGGGGAGGGAAACACCATATATTTT.